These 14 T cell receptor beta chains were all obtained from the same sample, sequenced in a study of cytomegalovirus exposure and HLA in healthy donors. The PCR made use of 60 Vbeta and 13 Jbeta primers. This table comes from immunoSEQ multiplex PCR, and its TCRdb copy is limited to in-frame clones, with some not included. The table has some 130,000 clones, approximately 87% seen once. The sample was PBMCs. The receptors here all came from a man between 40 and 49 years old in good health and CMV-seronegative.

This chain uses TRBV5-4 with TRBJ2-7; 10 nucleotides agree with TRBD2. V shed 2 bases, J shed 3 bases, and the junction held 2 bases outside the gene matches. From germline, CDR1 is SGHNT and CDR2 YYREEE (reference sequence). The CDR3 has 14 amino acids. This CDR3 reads CASSFSGRGYEQYF. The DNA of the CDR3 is TGTGCCAGCAGCTTCAGCGGGAGGGGCTACGAGCAGTACTTC. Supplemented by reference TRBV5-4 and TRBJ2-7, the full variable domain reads ETGVTQSPTHLIKTRGQQVTLRCSSQSGHNTVSWYQQALGQGPQFIFQYYREEENGRGNFPPRFSGLQFPNYSSELNVNALELDDSALYLCASSFSGRGYEQYFGPGTRLTVT.

In DNA form, the CDR3 reads TGTGCCAGCTCCCCGGCGACAGGGACGAATTCACCCCTCCACTTT. It is translated as CASSPATGTNSPLHF. The genes are TRBV18 and TRBJ1-6, with 7 bases fitting TRBD1. J gave up 7 bases and V 6 bases, and 9 bases lay outside the gene matches. CDR3 size: 15 residues. Germline V gene data show CDR1 as KGHSH and CDR2 as LQKENI.

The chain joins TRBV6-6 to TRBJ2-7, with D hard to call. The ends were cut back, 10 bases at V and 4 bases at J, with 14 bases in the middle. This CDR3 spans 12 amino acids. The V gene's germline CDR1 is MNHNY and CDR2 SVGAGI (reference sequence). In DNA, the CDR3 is TGTGCCATTGGCCGAGACGGGTACGAGCAGTACTTC. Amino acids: CAIGRDGYEQYF.

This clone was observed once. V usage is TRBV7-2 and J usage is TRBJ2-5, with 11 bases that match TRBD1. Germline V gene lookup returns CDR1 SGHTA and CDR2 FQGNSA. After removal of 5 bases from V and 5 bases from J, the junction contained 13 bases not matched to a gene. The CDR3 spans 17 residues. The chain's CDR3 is CASSPRGQGGATETQYF. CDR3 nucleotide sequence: TGTGCCAGCAGCCCCCGGGGACAGGGGGGAGCAACTGAGACCCAGTACTTC.

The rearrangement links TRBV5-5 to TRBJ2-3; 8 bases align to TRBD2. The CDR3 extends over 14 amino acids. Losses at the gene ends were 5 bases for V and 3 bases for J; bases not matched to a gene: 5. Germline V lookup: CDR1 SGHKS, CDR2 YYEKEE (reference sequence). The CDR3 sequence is CASSTGGSTDTQYF. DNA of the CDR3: TGTGCCAGCAGTACGGGGGGGTCTACAGATACGCAGTATTTT.

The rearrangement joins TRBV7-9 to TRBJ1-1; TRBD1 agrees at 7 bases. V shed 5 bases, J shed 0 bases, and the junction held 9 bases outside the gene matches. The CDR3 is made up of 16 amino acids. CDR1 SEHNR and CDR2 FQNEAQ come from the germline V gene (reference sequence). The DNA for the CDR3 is TGTGCCAGCAGCCCCCGGCAGGGGACAGTGAACACTGAAGCTTTCTTT. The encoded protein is CASSPRQGTVNTEAFF.

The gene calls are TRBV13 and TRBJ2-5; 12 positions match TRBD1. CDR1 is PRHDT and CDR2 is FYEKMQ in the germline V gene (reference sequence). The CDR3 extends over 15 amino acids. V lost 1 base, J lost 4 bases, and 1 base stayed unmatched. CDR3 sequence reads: CASSLVGQGAETQYF. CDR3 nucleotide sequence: TGTGCCAGCAGCTTAGTGGGACAGGGGGCAGAGACCCAGTACTTC. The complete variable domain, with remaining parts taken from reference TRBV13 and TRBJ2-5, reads AAGVIQSPRHLIKEKRETATLKCYPIPRHDTVYWYQQGPGQDPQFLISFYEKMQSDKGSIPDRFSAQQFSDYHSELNMSSLELGDSALYFCASSLVGQGAETQYFGPGTRLLVL.

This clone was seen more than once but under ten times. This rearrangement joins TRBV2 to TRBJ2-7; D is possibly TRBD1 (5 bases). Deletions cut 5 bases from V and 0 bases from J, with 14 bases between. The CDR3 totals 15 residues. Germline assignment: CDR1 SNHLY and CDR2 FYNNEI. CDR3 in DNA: TGTGCCAGCAGTAGAAAACAGGTTTACTCCTACGAGCAGTACTTC. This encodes CASSRKQVYSYEQYF. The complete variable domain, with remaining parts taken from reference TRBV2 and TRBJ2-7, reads EPEVTQTPSHQVTQMGQEVILRCVPISNHLYFYWYRQILGQKVEFLVSFYNNEISEKSEIFDDQFSVERPDGSNFTLKIRSTKLEDSAMYFCASSRKQVYSYEQYFGPGTRLTVT.

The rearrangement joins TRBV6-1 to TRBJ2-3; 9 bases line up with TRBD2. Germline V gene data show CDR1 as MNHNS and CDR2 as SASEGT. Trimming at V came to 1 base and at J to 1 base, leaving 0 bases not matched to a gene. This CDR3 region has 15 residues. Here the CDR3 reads CASSEERGGTDTQYF. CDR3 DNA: TGTGCCAGCAGTGAAGAGCGGGGGGGCACAGATACGCAGTATTTT.

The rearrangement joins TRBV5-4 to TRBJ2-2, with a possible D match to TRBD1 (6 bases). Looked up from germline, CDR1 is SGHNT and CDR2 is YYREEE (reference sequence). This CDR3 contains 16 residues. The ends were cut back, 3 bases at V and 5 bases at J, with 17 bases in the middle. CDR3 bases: TGTGCCAGCAGCTCGGACAGAGGGGAACGGACCGGGGAGCTGTTTTTT. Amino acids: CASSSDRGERTGELFF.

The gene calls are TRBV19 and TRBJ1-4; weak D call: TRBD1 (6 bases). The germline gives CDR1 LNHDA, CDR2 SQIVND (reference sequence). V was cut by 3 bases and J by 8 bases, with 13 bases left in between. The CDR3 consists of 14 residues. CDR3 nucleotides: TGTGCCAGTAGTATTAACAGGGTGGAAGAAAAACTGTTTTTT. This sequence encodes CASSINRVEEKLFF.

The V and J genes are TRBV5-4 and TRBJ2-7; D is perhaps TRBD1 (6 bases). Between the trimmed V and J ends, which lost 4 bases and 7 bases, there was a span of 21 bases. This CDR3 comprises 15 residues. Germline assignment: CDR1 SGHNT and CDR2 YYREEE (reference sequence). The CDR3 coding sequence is TGTGCCAGCAGCCAAGACAGGAAAGTGCTGAGAGAGCAGTACTTC. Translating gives CASSQDRKVLREQYF.

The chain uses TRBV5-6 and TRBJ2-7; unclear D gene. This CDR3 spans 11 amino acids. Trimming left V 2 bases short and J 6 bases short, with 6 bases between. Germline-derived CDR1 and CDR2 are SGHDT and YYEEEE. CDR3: CASSLRSEQYF. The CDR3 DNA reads TGTGCCAGCAGCTTACGGAGCGAGCAGTACTTC.

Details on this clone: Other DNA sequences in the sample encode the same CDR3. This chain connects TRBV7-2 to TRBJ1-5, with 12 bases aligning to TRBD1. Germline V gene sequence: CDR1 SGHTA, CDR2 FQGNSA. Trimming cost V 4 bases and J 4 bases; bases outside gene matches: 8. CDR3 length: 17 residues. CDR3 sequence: CASSSPGQGASNQPQHF. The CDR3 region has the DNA TGTGCCAGCAGCTCTCCGGGACAGGGGGCTTCAAATCAGCCCCAGCATTTT.